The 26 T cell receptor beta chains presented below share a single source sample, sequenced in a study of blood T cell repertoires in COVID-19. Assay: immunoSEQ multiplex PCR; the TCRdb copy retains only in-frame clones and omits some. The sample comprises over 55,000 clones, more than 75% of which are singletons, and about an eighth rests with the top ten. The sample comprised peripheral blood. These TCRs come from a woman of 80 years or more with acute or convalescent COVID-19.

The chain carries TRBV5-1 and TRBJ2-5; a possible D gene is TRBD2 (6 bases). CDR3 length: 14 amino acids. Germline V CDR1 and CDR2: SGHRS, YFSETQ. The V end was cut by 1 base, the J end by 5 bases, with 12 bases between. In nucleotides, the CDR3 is TGCGCCAGCAGCTTGATGGCGGAGGGGGAGACCCAGTACTTC. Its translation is CASSLMAEGETQYF.

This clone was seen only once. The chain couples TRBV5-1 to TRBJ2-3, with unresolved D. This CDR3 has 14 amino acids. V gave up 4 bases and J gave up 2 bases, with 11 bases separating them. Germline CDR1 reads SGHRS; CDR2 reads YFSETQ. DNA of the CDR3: TGCGCCAGCAGCCCCCCCCCGTACACAGATACGCAGTATTTT. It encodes CASSPPPYTDTQYF.

The CDR3 sequence: CASSLGLGGNEQFF. DNA of the CDR3: TGTGCCAGCAGCCTAGGACTAGGGGGCAATGAGCAGTTCTTC. The V gene is TRBV5-4, the J gene TRBJ2-1; the D gene is possibly TRBD2 (7 bases). Trimming left V 4 bases short and J 6 bases short, with 14 bases between. The CDR3 is 14 residues long. CDR1 SGHNT and CDR2 YYREEE come from the germline V gene (reference sequence).

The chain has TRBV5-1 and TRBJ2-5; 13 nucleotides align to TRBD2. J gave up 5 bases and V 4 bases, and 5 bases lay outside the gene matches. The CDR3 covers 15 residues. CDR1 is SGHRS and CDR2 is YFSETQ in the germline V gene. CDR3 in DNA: TGCGCCAGCAGCAGGACTAGCGGGAGTATGGAGACCCAGTACTTC. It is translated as CASSRTSGSMETQYF.

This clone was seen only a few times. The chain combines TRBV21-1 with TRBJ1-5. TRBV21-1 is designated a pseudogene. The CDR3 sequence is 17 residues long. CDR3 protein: CASSKWLREAGNQPQHF. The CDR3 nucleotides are TGTGCCAGCAGCAAATGGCTAAGGGAAGCGGGCAATCAGCCCCAGCATTTT.

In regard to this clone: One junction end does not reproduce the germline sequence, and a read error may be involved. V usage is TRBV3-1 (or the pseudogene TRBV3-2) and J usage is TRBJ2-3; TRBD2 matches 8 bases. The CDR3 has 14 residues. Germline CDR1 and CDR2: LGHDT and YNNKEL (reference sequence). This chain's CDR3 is CASSLGLVSRYAVF. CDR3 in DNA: TGTGCCAGCAGCCTGGGACTAGTCAGCAGATACGCAGTATTT.

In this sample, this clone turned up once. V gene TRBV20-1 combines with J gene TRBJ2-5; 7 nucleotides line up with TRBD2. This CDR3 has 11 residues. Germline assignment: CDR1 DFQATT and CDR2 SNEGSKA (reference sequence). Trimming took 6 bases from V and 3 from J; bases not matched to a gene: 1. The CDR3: CSAAGEETQYF. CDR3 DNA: TGCAGTGCCGCGGGGGAAGAGACCCAGTACTTC.

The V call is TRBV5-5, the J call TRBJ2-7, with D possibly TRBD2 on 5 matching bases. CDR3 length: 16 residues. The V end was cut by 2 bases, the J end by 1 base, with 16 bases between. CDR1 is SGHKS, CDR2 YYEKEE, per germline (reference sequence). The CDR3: CASSLDKPRGSYEQYF. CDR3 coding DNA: TGTGCCAGCAGCTTAGACAAACCTCGGGGATCCTACGAGCAGTACTTC.

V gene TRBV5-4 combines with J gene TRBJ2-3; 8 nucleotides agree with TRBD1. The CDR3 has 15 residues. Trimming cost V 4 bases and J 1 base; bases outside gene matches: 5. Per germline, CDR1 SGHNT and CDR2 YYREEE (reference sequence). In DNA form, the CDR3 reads TGTGCCAGCAGCGCGGACAGGGTAGGCACAGATACGCAGTATTTT. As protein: CASSADRVGTDTQYF.

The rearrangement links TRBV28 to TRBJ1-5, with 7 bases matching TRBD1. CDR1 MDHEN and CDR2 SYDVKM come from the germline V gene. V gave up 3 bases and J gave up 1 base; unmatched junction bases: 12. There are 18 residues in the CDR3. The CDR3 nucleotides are TGTGCCAGCAGTTTTAGACAGGGAATCAGAGGGAGCAATCAGCCCCAGCATTTT. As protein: CASSFRQGIRGSNQPQHF.

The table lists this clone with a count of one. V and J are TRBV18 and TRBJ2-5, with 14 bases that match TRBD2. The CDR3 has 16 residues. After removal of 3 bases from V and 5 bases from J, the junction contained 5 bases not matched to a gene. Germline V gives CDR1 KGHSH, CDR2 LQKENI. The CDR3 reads CASSPGLAGGGETQYF. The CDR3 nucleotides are TGTGCCAGCTCACCCGGACTAGCGGGAGGTGGTGAGACCCAGTACTTC. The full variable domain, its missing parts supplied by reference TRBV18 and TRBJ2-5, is NAGVMQNPRHLVRRRGQEARLRCSPMKGHSHVYWYRQLPEEGLKFMVYLQKENIIDESGMPKERFSAEFPKEGPSILRIQQVVRGDSAAYFCASSPGLAGGGETQYFGPGTRLLVL.

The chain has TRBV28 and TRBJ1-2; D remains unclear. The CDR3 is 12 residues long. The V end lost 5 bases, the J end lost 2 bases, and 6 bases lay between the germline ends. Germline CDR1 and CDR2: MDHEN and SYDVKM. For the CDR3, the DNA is TGTGCCAGCAGTACAACAAACTATGGCTACACCTTC. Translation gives CASSTTNYGYTF.

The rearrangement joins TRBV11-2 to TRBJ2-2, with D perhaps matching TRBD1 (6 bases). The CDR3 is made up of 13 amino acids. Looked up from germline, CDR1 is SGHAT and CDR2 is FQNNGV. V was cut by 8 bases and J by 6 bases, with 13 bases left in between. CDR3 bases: TGTGCCAGCCGCGAACAGGGCCCCGGGGAGCTGTTTTTT. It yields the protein CASREQGPGELFF.

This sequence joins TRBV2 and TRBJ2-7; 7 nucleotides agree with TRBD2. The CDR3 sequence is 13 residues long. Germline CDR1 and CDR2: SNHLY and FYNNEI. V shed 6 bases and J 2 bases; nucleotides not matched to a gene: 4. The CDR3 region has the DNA TGTGCCAGCAGCCCGGGAGGAACCTACGAGCAGTACTTC. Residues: CASSPGGTYEQYF.

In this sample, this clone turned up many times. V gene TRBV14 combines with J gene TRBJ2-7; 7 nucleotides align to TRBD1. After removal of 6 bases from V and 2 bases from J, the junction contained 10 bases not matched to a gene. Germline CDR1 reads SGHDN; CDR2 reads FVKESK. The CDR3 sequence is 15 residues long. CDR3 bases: TGTGCCAGCAGTCTAGACAGGGCAACAGCCTACGAGCAGTACTTC. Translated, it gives CASSLDRATAYEQYF.

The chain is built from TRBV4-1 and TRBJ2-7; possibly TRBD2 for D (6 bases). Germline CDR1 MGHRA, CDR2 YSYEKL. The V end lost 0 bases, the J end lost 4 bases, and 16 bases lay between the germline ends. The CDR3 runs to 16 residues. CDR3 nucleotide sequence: TGCGCCAGCAGCCAAGATGGGGGGTCCCCGGGATACGAGCAGTACTTC. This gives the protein CASSQDGGSPGYEQYF.

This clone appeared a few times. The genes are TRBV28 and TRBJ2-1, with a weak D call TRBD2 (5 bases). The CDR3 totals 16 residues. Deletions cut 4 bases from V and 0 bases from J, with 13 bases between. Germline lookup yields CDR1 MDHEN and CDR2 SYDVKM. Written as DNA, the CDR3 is TGTGCCAGCAGTTCCCTAGCTCCGACCTCCTACAATGAGCAGTTCTTC. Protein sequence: CASSSLAPTSYNEQFF.

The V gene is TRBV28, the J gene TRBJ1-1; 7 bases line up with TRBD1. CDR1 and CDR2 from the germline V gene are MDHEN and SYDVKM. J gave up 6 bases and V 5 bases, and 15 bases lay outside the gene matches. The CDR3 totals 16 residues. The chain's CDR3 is CASSLRQGIIRPEAFF. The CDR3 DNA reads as TGTGCCAGCAGTCTAAGACAGGGAATTATAAGACCTGAAGCTTTCTTT.

The CDR3 sequence is CASSAVGQGTSALFEQYF. CDR3 DNA sequence: TGTGCCAGCAGCGCCGTCGGACAGGGGACTAGCGCTCTCTTCGAGCAGTACTTC. The V and J genes are TRBV27 and TRBJ2-7; maybe TRBD2 (10 bases). The germline V and J ends were trimmed by 6 bases and 6 bases, with 30 bases remaining between them. This CDR3 region has 18 residues. Germline CDR1 MNHEY, CDR2 SMNVEV (reference sequence).

The DNA for the CDR3 is TGCGCCAGCAGCCACGACAGGGGGATGAACACTGAAGCTTTCTTT. Translated, it gives CASSHDRGMNTEAFF. The rearrangement uses TRBV4-1 and TRBJ1-1; 9 nucleotides align to TRBD1. CDR1 and CDR2 from the germline V gene are MGHRA and YSYEKL. J was trimmed by 0 bases and V by 3 bases; bases with no gene match: 2. This CDR3 contains 15 residues.

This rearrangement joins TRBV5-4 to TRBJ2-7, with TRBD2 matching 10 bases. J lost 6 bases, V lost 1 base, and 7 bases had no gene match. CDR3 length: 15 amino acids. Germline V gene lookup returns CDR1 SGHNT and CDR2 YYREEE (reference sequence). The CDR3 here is CASSLTSGIPGEQYF. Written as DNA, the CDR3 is TGTGCCAGCAGCTTGACTAGCGGGATCCCGGGCGAGCAGTACTTC.

CDR3 bases: TGTGCCAGCAGCCGAAACAGGGGTAGAGCAGAGACCCAGTACTTC. Its translation is CASSRNRGRAETQYF. The chain joins TRBV6-5 to TRBJ2-5, with 7 nucleotides matching TRBD1. Germline trimming cut 6 bases from V and 4 bases from J; bases unmatched to any gene: 11. The CDR3 totals 15 residues. CDR1 and CDR2 from the germline V gene are MNHEY and SVGAGI.

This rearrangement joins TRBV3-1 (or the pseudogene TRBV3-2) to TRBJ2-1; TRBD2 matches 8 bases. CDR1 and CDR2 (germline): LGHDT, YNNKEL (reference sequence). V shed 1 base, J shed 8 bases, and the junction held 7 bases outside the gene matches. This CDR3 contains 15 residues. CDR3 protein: CASSQGGLGRDEQFF. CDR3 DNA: TGTGCCAGCAGCCAAGGGGGACTAGGTCGCGATGAGCAGTTCTTC.

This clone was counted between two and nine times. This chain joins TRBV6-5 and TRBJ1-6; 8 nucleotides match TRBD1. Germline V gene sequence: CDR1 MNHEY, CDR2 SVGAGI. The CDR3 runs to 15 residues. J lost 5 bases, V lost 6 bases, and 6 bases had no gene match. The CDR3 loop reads CASSRTGRNNSPLHF. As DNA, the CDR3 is TGTGCCAGCAGCCGGACAGGGCGAAATAATTCACCCCTCCACTTT.

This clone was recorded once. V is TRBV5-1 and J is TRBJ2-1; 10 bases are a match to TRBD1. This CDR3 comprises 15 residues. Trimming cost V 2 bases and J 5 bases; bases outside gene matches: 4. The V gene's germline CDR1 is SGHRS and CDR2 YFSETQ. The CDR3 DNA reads TGCGCCAGCAGCTTCGACAGGGGGCTCAACAATGAGCAGTTCTTC. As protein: CASSFDRGLNNEQFF.

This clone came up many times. For the CDR3, the DNA is TGTGCCAGTACCCGGACAGGGGCGCTCTATGGCTACACCTTC. This translates into CASTRTGALYGYTF. The genes are TRBV19 and TRBJ1-2; the match to TRBD1 covers 9 bases. Trimming cost V 7 bases and J 4 bases; bases outside gene matches: 7. The CDR3 has 14 residues. CDR1 is LNHDA and CDR2 is SQIVND in the germline V gene (reference sequence).